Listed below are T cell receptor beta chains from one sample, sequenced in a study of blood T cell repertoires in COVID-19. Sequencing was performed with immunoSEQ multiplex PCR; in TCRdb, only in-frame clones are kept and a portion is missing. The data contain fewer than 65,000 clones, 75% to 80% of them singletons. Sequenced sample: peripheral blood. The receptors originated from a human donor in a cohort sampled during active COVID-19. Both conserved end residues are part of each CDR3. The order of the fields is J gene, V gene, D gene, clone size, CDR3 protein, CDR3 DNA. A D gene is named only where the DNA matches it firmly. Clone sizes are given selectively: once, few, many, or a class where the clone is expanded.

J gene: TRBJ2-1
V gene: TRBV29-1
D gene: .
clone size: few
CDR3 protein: CSVVPPAGSLFF
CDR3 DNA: TGCAGCGTCGTCCCCCCCGCCGGGTCGCTGTTCTTC

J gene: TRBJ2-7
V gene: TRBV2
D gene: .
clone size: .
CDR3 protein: CASSVGATSYEQYF
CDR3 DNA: TGTGCCAGCAGTGTGGGGGCAACATCCTACGAGCAGTACTTC

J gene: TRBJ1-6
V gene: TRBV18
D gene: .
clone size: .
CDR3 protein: CASSPPVPVSPLHF
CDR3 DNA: TGTGCCAGCTCACCACCAGTCCCAGTCTCACCCCTCCACTTT

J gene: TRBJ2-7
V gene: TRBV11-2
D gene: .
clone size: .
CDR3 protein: CASSRGQGPYEQYF
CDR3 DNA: TGTGCCAGCAGCCGGGGCCAGGGGCCCTACGAGCAGTACTTC

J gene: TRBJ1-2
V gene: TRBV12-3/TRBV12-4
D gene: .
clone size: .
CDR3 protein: CASSFSGDGYTF
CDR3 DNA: TGTGCCAGCAGTTTTTCAGGGGATGGCTACACCTTC

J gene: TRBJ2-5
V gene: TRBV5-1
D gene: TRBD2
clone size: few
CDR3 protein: CASSLLAGDETQYF
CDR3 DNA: TGCGCCAGCAGCTTACTAGCGGGAGATGAGACCCAGTACTTC

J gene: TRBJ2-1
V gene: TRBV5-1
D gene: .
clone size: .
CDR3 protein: CASSLNTPGRNEQFF
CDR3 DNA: TGCGCCAGCAGCTTGAATACCCCGGGGAGGAATGAGCAGTTCTTC

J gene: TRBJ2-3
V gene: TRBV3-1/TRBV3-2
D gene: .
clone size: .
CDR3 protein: CASSQVYSGRDTQYF
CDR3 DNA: TGTGCCAGCAGCCAAGTTTACAGCGGACGGGATACGCAGTATTTT

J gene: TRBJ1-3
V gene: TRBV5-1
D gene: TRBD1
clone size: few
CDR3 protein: CASSPDRAENTIYF
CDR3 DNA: TGCGCCAGCAGCCCCGACAGGGCGGAAAACACCATATATTTT

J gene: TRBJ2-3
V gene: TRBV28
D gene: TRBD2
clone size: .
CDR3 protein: CASSSPTGREGPSTQYF
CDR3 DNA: TGTGCCAGCAGTTCCCCGACGGGGCGGGAGGGCCCAAGTACGCAGTATTTT

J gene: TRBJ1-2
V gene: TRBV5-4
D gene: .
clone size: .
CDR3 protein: CASSLAGRTANYGYTF
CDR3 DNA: TGTGCCAGCAGCTTGGCCGGTCGGACAGCTAACTATGGCTACACCTTC

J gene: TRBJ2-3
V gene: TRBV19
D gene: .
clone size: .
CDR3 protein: CASSIVGRGGGTDTQYF
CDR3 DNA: TGTGCCAGCAGTATAGTCGGCAGGGGAGGGGGCACAGATACGCAGTATTTT

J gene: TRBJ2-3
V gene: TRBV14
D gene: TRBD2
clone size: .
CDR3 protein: CASSLAGTQYF
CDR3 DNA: TGTGCCAGCAGCCTAGCGGGAACGCAGTATTTT

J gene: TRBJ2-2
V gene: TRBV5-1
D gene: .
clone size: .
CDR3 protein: CASSLGLVPGSGELFF
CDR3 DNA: TGCGCCAGCAGCTTGGGGTTGGTCCCGGGGTCCGGGGAGCTGTTTTTT

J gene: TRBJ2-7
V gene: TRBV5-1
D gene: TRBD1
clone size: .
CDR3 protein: CASSSGQAISYEQYF
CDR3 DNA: TGCGCCAGCAGCTCGGGACAGGCGATAAGCTACGAGCAGTACTTC

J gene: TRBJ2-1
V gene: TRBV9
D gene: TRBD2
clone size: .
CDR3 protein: CASSAVAGGVNEQFF
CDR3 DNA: TGTGCCAGCAGCGCGGTAGCGGGGGGGGTCAATGAGCAGTTCTTC

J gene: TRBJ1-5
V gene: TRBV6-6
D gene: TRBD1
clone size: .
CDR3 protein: CASSFLDRGGNQPQHF
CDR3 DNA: TGTGCCAGCAGCTTTCTGGACAGGGGAGGCAATCAGCCCCAGCATTTT

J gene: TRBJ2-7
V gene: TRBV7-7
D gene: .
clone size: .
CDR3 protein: CASSKTEGSEQYF
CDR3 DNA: TGTGCTAGCAGTAAGACCGAGGGCTCCGAGCAGTACTTC

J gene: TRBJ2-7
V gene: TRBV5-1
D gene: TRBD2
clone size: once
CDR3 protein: CASSYSGSDYEQYF
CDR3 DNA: TGCGCCAGCAGCTATAGCGGGAGTGACTACGAGCAGTACTTC

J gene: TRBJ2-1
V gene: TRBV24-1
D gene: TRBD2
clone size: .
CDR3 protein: CATKAGGIHNEQFF
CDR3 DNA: TGTGCCACTAAAGCGGGAGGTATCCACAATGAGCAGTTCTTC

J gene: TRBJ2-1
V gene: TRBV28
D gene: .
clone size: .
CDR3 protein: CASSLLRLRTGNEQFF
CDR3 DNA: TGTGCCAGCAGTTTACTTCGACTGAGAACGGGCAATGAGCAGTTCTTC

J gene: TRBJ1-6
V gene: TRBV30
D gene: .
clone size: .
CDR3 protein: CAWRGPEYNSPLHF
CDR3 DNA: TGTGCCTGGAGGGGGCCCGAGTATAATTCACCCCTCCACTTT

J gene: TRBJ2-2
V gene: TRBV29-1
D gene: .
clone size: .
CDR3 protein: CSVDWGGHTGELFF
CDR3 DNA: TGCAGCGTTGATTGGGGGGGCCATACCGGGGAGCTGTTTTTT

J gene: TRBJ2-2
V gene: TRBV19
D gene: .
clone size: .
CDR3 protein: CASSIGSGELFF
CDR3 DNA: TGTGCCAGTAGTATAGGGAGCGGGGAGCTGTTTTTT

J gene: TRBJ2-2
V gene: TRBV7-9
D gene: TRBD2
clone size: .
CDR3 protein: CASTLAGALTGELFF
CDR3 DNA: TGTGCCAGCACCCTAGCGGGAGCCCTCACCGGGGAGCTGTTTTTT

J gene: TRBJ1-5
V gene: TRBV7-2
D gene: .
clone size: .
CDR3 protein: CASSLEEQPQHF
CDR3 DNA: TGTGCCAGCAGCTTAGAGGAGCAGCCCCAGCATTTT

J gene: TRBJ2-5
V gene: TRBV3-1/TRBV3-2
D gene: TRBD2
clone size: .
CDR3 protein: CATILAGGAETQYF
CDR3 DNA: TGTGCCACCATACTCGCGGGAGGAGCGGAGACCCAGTACTTC

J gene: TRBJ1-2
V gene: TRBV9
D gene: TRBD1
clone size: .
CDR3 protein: CASNVQGNYGYTF
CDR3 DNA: TGTGCCAGCAACGTACAGGGGAACTATGGCTACACCTTC

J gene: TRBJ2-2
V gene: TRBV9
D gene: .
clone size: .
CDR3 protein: CASSVQGTNTGELFF
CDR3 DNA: TGTGCCAGCAGCGTGCAGGGAACTAACACCGGGGAGCTGTTTTTT

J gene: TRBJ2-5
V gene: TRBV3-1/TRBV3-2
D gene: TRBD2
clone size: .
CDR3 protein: CASSLTPGLAGGGETQYF
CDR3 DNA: TGTGCCAGCAGCCTGACTCCGGGACTAGCGGGAGGGGGGGAGACCCAGTACTTC

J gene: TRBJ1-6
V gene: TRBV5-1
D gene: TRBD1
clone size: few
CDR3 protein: CASSLEGQGDSPLHF
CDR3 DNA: TGCGCCAGCAGCTTAGAAGGACAGGGTGACTCACCCCTCCACTTT

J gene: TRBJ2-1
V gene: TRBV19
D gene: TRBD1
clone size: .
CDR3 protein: CASSMGQKHNEQFF
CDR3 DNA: TGTGCCAGTAGTATGGGACAGAAACACAATGAGCAGTTCTTC

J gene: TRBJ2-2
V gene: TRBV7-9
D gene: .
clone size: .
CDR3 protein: CASSRGASTGELFF
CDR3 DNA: TGTGCCAGCAGCCGGGGGGCTAGCACCGGGGAGCTGTTTTTT

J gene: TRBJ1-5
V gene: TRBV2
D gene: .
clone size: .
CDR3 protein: CASSDTGIGQPQHF
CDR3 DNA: TGTGCCAGCAGCGATACAGGGATAGGTCAGCCCCAGCATTTT

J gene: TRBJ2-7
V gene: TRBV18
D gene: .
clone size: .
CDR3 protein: CASSPSYSTYEQYF
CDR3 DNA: TGTGCCAGCTCACCAAGCTACAGCACCTACGAGCAGTACTTC

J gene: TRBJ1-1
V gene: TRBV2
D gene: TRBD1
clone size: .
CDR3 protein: CASSTGATEAFF
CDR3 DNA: TGTGCCAGCAGTACAGGGGCCACTGAAGCTTTCTTT

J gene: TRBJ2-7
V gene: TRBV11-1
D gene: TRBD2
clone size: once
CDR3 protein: CASSLGTSGSYEQYF
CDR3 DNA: TGTGCCAGCAGCTTAGGGACTAGCGGCTCCTACGAGCAGTACTTC

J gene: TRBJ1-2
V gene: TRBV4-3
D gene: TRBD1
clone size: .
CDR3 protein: CASSPRQGPNYGYTF
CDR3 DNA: TGCGCCAGCAGCCCTCGACAGGGGCCTAACTATGGCTACACCTTC

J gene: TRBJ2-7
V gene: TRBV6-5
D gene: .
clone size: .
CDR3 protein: CASGNRAGITYEQYF
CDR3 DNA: TGTGCCAGCGGAAATCGGGCGGGGATTACCTACGAGCAGTACTTC

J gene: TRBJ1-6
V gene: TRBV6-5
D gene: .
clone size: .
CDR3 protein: CASSYPGVRDNSPLHF
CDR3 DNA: TGTGCCAGCAGTTACCCGGGGGTGAGGGATAATTCACCCCTCCACTTT

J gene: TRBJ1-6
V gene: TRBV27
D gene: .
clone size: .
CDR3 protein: CASSLAGPLDLHF
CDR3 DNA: TGTGCCAGCAGTTTAGCGGGCCCATTGGACCTCCACTTT

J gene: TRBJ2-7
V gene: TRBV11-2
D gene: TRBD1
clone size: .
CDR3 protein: CASSLGVTGVMRF
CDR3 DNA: TGTGCCAGCAGCTTAGGGGTGACAGGGGTGATGCGGTTC

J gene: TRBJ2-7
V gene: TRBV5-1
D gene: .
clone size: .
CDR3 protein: CASSTGTLSYEQYF
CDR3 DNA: TGCGCCAGCAGCACAGGGACACTAAGCTACGAGCAGTACTTC

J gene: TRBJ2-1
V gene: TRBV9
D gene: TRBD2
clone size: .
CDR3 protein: CASSGLAGGQFF
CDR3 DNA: TGTGCCAGCAGCGGACTAGCGGGGGGGCAGTTCTTC

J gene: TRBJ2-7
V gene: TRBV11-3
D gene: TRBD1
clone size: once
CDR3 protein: CASSLEQGGSYEQYF
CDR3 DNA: TGTGCCAGCAGCTTAGAACAGGGGGGCTCCTACGAGCAGTACTTC

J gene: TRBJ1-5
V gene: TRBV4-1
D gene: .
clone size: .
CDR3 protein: CASSPLTSNHPQHF
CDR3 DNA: TGCGCCAGCAGCCCTCTGACAAGTAATCATCCCCAGCATTTT

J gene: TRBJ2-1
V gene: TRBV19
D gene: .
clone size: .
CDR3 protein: CASSIVRAEDSYNEQFF
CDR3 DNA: TGTGCCAGTAGTATAGTGAGGGCGGAGGACTCCTACAATGAGCAGTTCTTC

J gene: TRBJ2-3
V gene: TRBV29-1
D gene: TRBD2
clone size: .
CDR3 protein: CSVASSGIGTDTQYF
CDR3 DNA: TGCAGCGTTGCGTCTAGCGGGATAGGTACAGATACGCAGTATTTT

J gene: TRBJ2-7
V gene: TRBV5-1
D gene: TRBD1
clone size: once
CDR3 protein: CASNKGTADSYEQYF
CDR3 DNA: TGCGCCAGCAACAAAGGGACAGCTGACTCCTACGAGCAGTACTTC

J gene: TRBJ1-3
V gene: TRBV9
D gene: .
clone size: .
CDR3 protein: CASSVGGALSGNTIYF
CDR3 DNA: TGTGCCAGCAGCGTCGGGGGAGCTCTCTCTGGAAACACCATATATTTT

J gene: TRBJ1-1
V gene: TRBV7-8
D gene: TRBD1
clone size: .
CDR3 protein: CASSSGDRDGAFF
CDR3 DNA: TGTGCCAGCAGCTCCGGGGACAGGGATGGAGCTTTCTTT

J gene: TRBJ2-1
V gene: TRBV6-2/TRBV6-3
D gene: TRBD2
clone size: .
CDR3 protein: CASSYSTSSMNNEQFF
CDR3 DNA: TGTGCCAGCAGTTACTCGACTAGCAGCATGAACAATGAGCAGTTCTTC

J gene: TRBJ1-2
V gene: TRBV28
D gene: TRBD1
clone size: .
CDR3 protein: CASSYRQGSYGYTF
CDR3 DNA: TGTGCCAGCAGCTATCGACAGGGTTCCTATGGCTACACCTTC

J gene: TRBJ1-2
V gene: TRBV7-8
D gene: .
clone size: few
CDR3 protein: CASSLVQGANYGYTF
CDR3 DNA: TGTGCCAGCAGCTTAGTACAGGGAGCTAACTATGGCTACACCTTC

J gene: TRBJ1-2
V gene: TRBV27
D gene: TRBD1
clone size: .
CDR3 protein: CASTPTGTGRKDGYTF
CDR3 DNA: TGTGCCAGCACCCCAACCGGGACAGGGAGGAAGGATGGCTACACCTTC

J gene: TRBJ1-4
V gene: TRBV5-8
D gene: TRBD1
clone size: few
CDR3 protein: CASSLGRGTETNEKLFF
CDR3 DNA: TGTGCCAGCAGCTTGGGAAGGGGGACAGAAACTAATGAAAAACTGTTTTTT

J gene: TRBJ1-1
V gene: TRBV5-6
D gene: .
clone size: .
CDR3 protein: CASSLGRRGTEAFF
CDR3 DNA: TGTGCCAGCAGCTTGGGCCGGAGGGGCACTGAAGCTTTCTTT

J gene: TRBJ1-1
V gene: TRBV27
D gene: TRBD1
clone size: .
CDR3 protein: CASSRWTGENTEAFF
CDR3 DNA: TGTGCCAGCAGTCGCTGGACAGGGGAGAACACTGAAGCTTTCTTT

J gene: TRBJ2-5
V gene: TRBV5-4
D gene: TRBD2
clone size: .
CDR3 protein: CASSPTRGGRETQYF
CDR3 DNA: TGTGCCAGCAGCCCCACTCGGGGGGGCCGAGAGACCCAGTACTTC